This TCR beta chain derives from a study of blood T cell repertoires in COVID-19. Across the study: The United States, Italy and Spain supplied acute and convalescent COVID-19 samples. The analysed material was cDNA or gDNA that came from T cells, B-cell-depleted T cells, or PBMCs.

Under the authors' procedure: It was from reference gene primer amplification that nucleated cell counts were estimated. Using immunoSEQ multiplex PCR, the repertoire was profiled, and TCRdb retains in-frame clones only, with some absent. The V and J calls and clone size come from that table; D and trimming were worked out from the DNA. The repertoire holds over 100,000 clones, with 90% as singletons. The germline V gene encodes CDR1 MNHNY and CDR2 SVGAGI (reference sequence). V was cut by 5 bases and J by 5 bases, with 9 bases left in between. The CDR3 consists of 13 residues. The source is a human donor in a cohort sampled during active COVID-19. Sample: peripheral blood. The chain employs TRBV6-6 and TRBJ2-2; weak D call: TRBD1 (6 bases). The CDR3 region has the DNA TGTGCCAGCAGTCACAGGGAAACCGGGGAGCTGTTTTTT. This gives the protein CASSHRETGELFF.